A single T cell receptor beta chain is shown here with its context. No cognate antigen has been identified for it. No base qualities exist here, and no much larger clone lies one base off it. Patients with a history of autoimmune disease or receiving systemic immunosuppression were excluded from the trial. In every dose cohort, peripheral blood was drawn for TCR sequencing at baseline, cycle 4 day 1, and cycle 7 day 1. Samples were obtained from an open-label, multicenter, first-in-human phase I dose-escalation trial of ivuxolimab. Adults with locally advanced or metastatic melanoma, renal cell, hepatocellular, or head and neck squamous cell carcinoma were enrolled in the trial. Before TCR sequencing, CD4+ and CD8+ T cells were separately sorted from peripheral blood. From its cysteine to its phenylalanine, the CDR3 spans 16 amino acids. Here the CDR3 DNA is all that survives: 48 bases in frame from base 1. V loses 2 bases of germline sequence and J loses 3 bases, and the interval between the two ends is 17 bases. The germline V gene (reference sequence) provides CDR1 GTSNPN and CDR2 SVGIG.

These data originate in a study of OX40 agonist ivuxolimab in advanced cancers. General notes on the study: The costimulatory receptor OX40 (CD134) was targeted by ivuxolimab, a fully human IgG2 agonistic monoclonal antibody. Among the roughly 54 dose-escalation patients, 19 had hepatocellular carcinoma, roughly 15 melanoma, 9 renal cell carcinoma and 9 head and neck cancer. Intravenous ivuxolimab was administered to patients every 2 weeks at six dose levels: 0.01, 0.1, 0.3, 1.5, 3 and 10 mg/kg. The purpose of peripheral TCRbeta sequencing was to test whether ivuxolimab changed TCR sequence diversity and led to clonal T-cell expansion. The paper describes the monotherapy dose-escalation part (N of about 47 patients) of the phase I trial of ivuxolimab. In the dose-escalation cohort, 82.7% of patients were male, and the mean age was roughly 60 years, with a range of about 23 to 85. Prior anti-PD-1, anti-PD-L1 or anti-CTLA-4 therapy was permitted, and roughly two fifths of dose-escalation patients had received checkpoint inhibitors. Partial responses were achieved by three dose-escalation patients, of whom one had hepatocellular carcinoma and two had cutaneous melanoma.

The investigation overall reported the following: Antigen specificity was not determined for the clonally expanded peripheral T cells. In partial responders in the 0.1-3.0 mg/kg groups, normalized peripheral clonal expansion was found to be among the lowest, especially among CD8+ T cells. Low levels of normalized T-cell clonal expansion were also shown by some nonresponding patients. After ivuxolimab, expanded clones were on average more numerous among CD8+ T cells than among CD4+ T cells. At doses from 0.1 to 3.0 mg/kg, clonal expansion was seen in both CD4+ and CD8+ blood T cells between baseline and week 6.

To sequence the TCRbeta CDR3 region, genomic DNA was isolated from the sorted cells. The immunoSEQ Assay was used to sequence the TCRbeta CDR3 regions. Imported from immuneACCESS, the table was reduced by TCRdb to in-frame sequences with V and J called. These copies leave out some clones; in studies compared against another copy, an unresolved V gene accounts for under half, and the cause of the remainder is not known. The sample includes approximately 110,000 clones, with 85% to 95% observed a single time. In total, the top ten clones hold about 0.81% of the sample. This receptor was obtained from an adult with an advanced solid tumor such as melanoma, head and neck, liver or kidney cancer. The starting material was CD4+ or CD8+ T cells sorted from blood, obtained in a trial of the OX40 agonist ivuxolimab. The receptor chain draws on TRBV30 and TRBJ1-3, with no reliable assignment of the D segment. The CDR3 protein is CAWSPAGVPIGNTIYF. The sequenced DNA is TGTGCCTGGAGTCCCGCCGGGGTACCAATTGGAAACACCATATATTTT.